This is a list of T cell receptor beta chains from one sample in a study of blood T cell repertoires in COVID-19. Generated by immunoSEQ multiplex PCR, the TCRdb table keeps only in-frame clones and is missing some. The repertoire holds 130,000 to 150,000 clones, with more than 60% as singletons. The sample comprised peripheral blood. Source of these receptors: a woman aged 55-70 years with acute or convalescent COVID-19. Both conserved end residues are part of each CDR3. The order of the fields is J gene, V gene, clone size, D gene, CDR3 length, CDR3 DNA, CDR3 protein. A D gene is named only where the DNA matches it firmly. Size values are once, few and many counts, or a class for expanded clones, and some rows have none.

>TRBJ2-1|TRBV2|NA|TRBD2|17
TGTGCCAGCAGTGAAGCCCTACTAGCGGGAGAATACAATGAGCAGTTCTTC
CASSEALLAGEYNEQFF
>TRBJ1-2|TRBV6-5|NA|NA|12
TGTGCCAGCGGGAGGGGGTTCGATGGCTACACCTTC
CASGRGFDGYTF
>TRBJ2-5|TRBV6-5|NA|TRBD2|13
TGTGCCAGCGGCCGGACTAGCGGGGAGACCCAGTACTTC
CASGRTSGETQYF
>TRBJ1-2|TRBV5-4|NA|TRBD1|15
TGTGCCAGCAGCCCGGCCAGGACAGGGGACTATGGCTACACCTTC
CASSPARTGDYGYTF
>TRBJ1-5|TRBV7-9|NA|TRBD1|19
TGTGCCAGCAGCTTAGCGCGGAACAGGGGGTACTATAGCAATCAGCCCCAGCATTTT
CASSLARNRGYYSNQPQHF
>TRBJ1-2|TRBV11-3|NA|NA|15
TGTGCCAGCAGCTTAGGGGGGGACGATAGCTATGGCTACACCTTC
CASSLGGDDSYGYTF
>TRBJ1-3|TRBV15|NA|NA|13
TGTGCCACCACCCCAGGGTCTGGAAACACCATATATTTT
CATTPGSGNTIYF
>TRBJ1-1|TRBV28|NA|TRBD1|15
TGTGCCAGCAGTCTGTCCGGACAGGGGCCCACTGAAGCTTTCTTT
CASSLSGQGPTEAFF
>TRBJ1-2|TRBV6-2/TRBV6-3|once|TRBD1|16
TGTGCCAGCAGTACACCCGGACAGGGGGAGGGCTATGGCTACACCTTC
CASSTPGQGEGYGYTF
>TRBJ2-2|TRBV5-1|NA|TRBD2|16
TGCGCCAGCAGCACGCTAGCGGGAGTGAACACCGGGGAGCTGTTTTTT
CASSTLAGVNTGELFF
>TRBJ2-3|TRBV5-1|NA|TRBD1|15
TGCGCCAGCAACTCGCCGGGACAGGGTCCGGATACGCAGTATTTT
CASNSPGQGPDTQYF
>TRBJ2-6|TRBV6-6|NA|TRBD2|18
TGTGCCAGCAGTCGGGTTCTAGCGGCGGTCTCTGGGGCCAACGTCCTGACTTTC
CASSRVLAAVSGANVLTF
>TRBJ2-3|TRBV27|NA|NA|19
TGTGCCAGCGCTCGGCTCAGGGCCAGCGGGCCCTCTAGCACAGATACGCAGTATTTT
CASARLRASGPSSTDTQYF
>TRBJ1-5|TRBV2|NA|TRBD1|15
TGTGCCAGCAGCCTAGGGGGACAGGGTAATCAGCCCCAGCATTTT
CASSLGGQGNQPQHF
>TRBJ1-1|TRBV7-9|NA|TRBD1|16
TGTGCCAGCAGCGACCGGGACAGGGGACGGAACACTGAAGCTTTCTTT
CASSDRDRGRNTEAFF
>TRBJ2-3|TRBV3-1/TRBV3-2|many|NA|17
TGTGCCAGCAGCCAATTCGGTGGGGGCCTGAGCACAGATACGCAGTATTTT
CASSQFGGGLSTDTQYF
>TRBJ2-1|TRBV7-7|once|TRBD2|15
TGTGCTAGCAGCCCCGGACTAGCGGGAGGCGATGAGCAGTTCTTC
CASSPGLAGGDEQFF
>TRBJ1-2|TRBV29-1|once|NA|13
TGCAGCGTTCGCACATCCCCTAACTATGGCTACACCTTC
CSVRTSPNYGYTF
>TRBJ2-2|TRBV5-1|NA|TRBD2|16
TGCGCCAGCAGCTTGAGCGGGAGCTTTCGAACCGGGGAGCTGTTTTTT
CASSLSGSFRTGELFF
>TRBJ2-5|TRBV16|NA|TRBD2|16
TGTGCCAGCAGCCAGCCCTCTAGCGGGAGCCCAAGGACCCAGTACTTC
CASSQPSSGSPRTQYF
>TRBJ2-1|TRBV4-2|few|TRBD1|16
TGTGCCAGCAGCCAAGGCACAGGGGGCTCCTACAATGAGCAGTTCTTC
CASSQGTGGSYNEQFF
>TRBJ2-7|TRBV5-6|NA|NA|12
TGTGCCAGCAGCACACACCCGGGGGAGCAGTACTTC
CASSTHPGEQYF
>TRBJ1-3|TRBV19|NA|NA|15
TGTGCCAGTAGTTCCAACAGCCTCTCTGGAAACACCATATATTTT
CASSSNSLSGNTIYF
>TRBJ1-2|TRBV30|once|TRBD1|17
TGTGCCTGGAGGCCGGGACAGGGGCATCTTTCTAGCTATGGCTACACCTTC
CAWRPGQGHLSSYGYTF
>TRBJ1-2|TRBV28|once|NA|17
TGTGCCAGCAGTTTAATAGGAAACAGGGTAACTAACTATGGCTACACCTTC
CASSLIGNRVTNYGYTF
>TRBJ2-1|TRBV10-2|NA|TRBD2|14
TGCGCCAGCGTGGGGACTAGTTTCATGTATGAGCAGTTCTTC
CASVGTSFMYEQFF
>TRBJ2-2|TRBV7-9|few|NA|14
TGTGCCAGCAGCTTTCAGGGAGGCACCGGGGAGCTGTTTTTT
CASSFQGGTGELFF
>TRBJ2-2|TRBV19|NA|NA|16
TGTGCCAGTAGTTCCAGGGCCAGTAGGTCTCGGGGGGAGCTGTTTTTT
CASSSRASRSRGELFF
>TRBJ2-7|TRBV4-2|NA|NA|13
TGTGCCAGCAGCCAAGGGGTAAGGGGTGAGCAGTACTTC
CASSQGVRGEQYF
>TRBJ1-4|TRBV18|NA|NA|14
TGTGCCAGCTCAACCCAACAGGTCGGTGAAAAACTGTTTTTT
CASSTQQVGEKLFF
>TRBJ1-1|TRBV24-1|NA|NA|15
TGTGCCAACAGGACTCAAGGGGTAGGGGGAACTGAAGCTTTCTTT
CANRTQGVGGTEAFF
>TRBJ2-1|TRBV9|NA|NA|16
TGTGCCAGCAGCGTAGCCCTCAGACTAGGGGCAAATGAGCAGTTCTTC
CASSVALRLGANEQFF
>TRBJ2-5|TRBV6-5|NA|TRBD1|15
TGTGCCAGCAGTTCAGACAGGGGGGGTTTAGAGACCCAGTACTTC
CASSSDRGGLETQYF
>TRBJ1-5|TRBV7-9|few|TRBD1|15
TGTGCCAGCAGCCAAGGGGCAGGGGGTAATCAGCCCCAGCATTTT
CASSQGAGGNQPQHF
>TRBJ2-7|TRBV6-1|few|TRBD1|12
TGTGCCAGCAGTGAGACAGGGGTCGAGCAGTACTTC
CASSETGVEQYF
>TRBJ1-5|TRBV3-1/TRBV3-2|NA|NA|14
TGTGCCAGCAGCCAAGAAGGAGGTGGTCAGCCCCAGCATTTT
CASSQEGGGQPQHF
>TRBJ2-2|TRBV3-1/TRBV3-2|NA|TRBD2|16
TGTGCCAGCAGCTTAGGGAGGGCTGCTAACACCGGGGAGCTGTTTTTT
CASSLGRAANTGELFF
>TRBJ2-1|TRBV4-1|NA|NA|15
TGCGCCAGCAGCCAAGACGGAGGGGACTACAATGAGCAGTTCTTC
CASSQDGGDYNEQFF
>TRBJ2-1|TRBV7-2|NA|TRBD2|14
TGTGCCAGCAATAGCGGGAGGAACAACAATGAGCAGTTCTTC
CASNSGRNNNEQFF
>TRBJ2-7|TRBV10-2|NA|TRBD2|17
TGCGCCAGCAGACGAGTTCCATTAGCGGGAGCGGAGCGGGAGCAGTACTTC
CASRRVPLAGAEREQYF
>TRBJ1-3|TRBV3-1/TRBV3-2|NA|TRBD1|15
TGTGCCAGCAGCCGCAGTACAGGGGCTGGAAACACCATATATTTT
CASSRSTGAGNTIYF
>TRBJ2-2|TRBV7-8|NA|TRBD2|18
TGTGCCAGCAGCTACCGGACTAGCGGGAGGACTTACACCGGGGAGCTGTTTTTT
CASSYRTSGRTYTGELFF
>TRBJ2-1|TRBV20-1|once|TRBD2|16
TGCAGTGCTAGTCGGCGGGAGGCCCCCTCCTACAATGAGCAGTTCTTC
CSASRREAPSYNEQFF
>TRBJ2-1|TRBV7-9|NA|TRBD2|17
TGTGCCAGCAGCCCGAATCCTCTAGCGGGAGTTCCAAATGAGCAGTTCTTC
CASSPNPLAGVPNEQFF
>TRBJ1-2|TRBV12-3/TRBV12-4|NA|NA|12
TGTGCCAGCAGTTTTGGGGGGTCTGGCTACACCTTC
CASSFGGSGYTF
>TRBJ2-2|TRBV9|NA|NA|16
TGTGCCAGCAGCGTAGCCCTAGCAGACGTCACCGGGGAGCTGTTTTTT
CASSVALADVTGELFF
>TRBJ1-1|TRBV28|NA|TRBD1|18
TGTGCCAGCAGTTTAGGGCTAAGACAGGGGAATATGAACACTGAAGCTTTCTTT
CASSLGLRQGNMNTEAFF
>TRBJ2-1|TRBV7-9|NA|NA|16
TGTGCCAGCAGCCCCCCAAGCGGCAGCTCCTACAATGAGCAGTTCTTC
CASSPPSGSSYNEQFF
>TRBJ2-1|TRBV11-2|NA|NA|15
TGTGCCAGCAGCTTAAGTGACTGGAGAGGATCTGAGCAGTTCTTC
CASSLSDWRGSEQFF
>TRBJ2-7|TRBV27|NA|TRBD2|13
TGTGCCAGCAGTAACGGGGGGGGATACGAGCAGTACTTC
CASSNGGGYEQYF